This T cell receptor (beta chain) was sequenced for a study of blood T cell repertoires in COVID-19. Study-wide context: There were acute and convalescent COVID-19 samples, and they came from the United States, Italy and Spain. In each case, the material was cDNA or gDNA derived from T cells, B-cell-depleted T cells, or PBMCs.

In the study's own analysis: Amplification of reference gene primers provided the estimated nucleated cell counts. Using immunoSEQ multiplex PCR, the repertoire was profiled, and TCRdb retains in-frame clones only, with some absent. The D gene and trimming were derived from the DNA, and the V and J assignments and clone size from that table. The sample holds fewer than 150,000 clones, under 80% seen once. V lost 2 bases, J lost 0 bases, and 10 bases stayed unmatched. This CDR3 has 18 amino acids. CDR1 and CDR2 from the germline V gene are GTSNPN and SVGIG (reference sequence). The V gene is TRBV30, the J gene TRBJ2-4; 10 bases line up with TRBD2. Sequencing was done on a sample of peripheral blood. The clonotype comes from a man in his sixties or seventies with acute or convalescent COVID-19. The CDR3 DNA follows: TGTGCCTGGAGTCGCCTAGCGGGGGACCTGCTAGCCAAAAACATTCAGTACTTC. Encoded protein: CAWSRLAGDLLAKNIQYF.